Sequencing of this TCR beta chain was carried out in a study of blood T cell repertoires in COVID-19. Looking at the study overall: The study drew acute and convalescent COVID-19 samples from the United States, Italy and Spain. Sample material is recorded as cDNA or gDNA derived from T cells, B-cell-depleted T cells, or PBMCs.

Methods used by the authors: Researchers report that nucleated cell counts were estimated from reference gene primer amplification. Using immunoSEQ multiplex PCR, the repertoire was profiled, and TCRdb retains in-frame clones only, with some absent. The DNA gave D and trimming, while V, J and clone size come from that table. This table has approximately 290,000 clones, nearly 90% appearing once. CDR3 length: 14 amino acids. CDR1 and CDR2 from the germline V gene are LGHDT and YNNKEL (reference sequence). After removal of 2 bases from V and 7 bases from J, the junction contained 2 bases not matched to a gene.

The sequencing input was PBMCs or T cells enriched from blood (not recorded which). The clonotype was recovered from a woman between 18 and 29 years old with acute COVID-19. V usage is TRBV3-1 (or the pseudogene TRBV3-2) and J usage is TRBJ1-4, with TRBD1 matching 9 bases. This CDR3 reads CASSQRTGVEKLFF. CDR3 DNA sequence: TGTGCCAGCAGCCAACGGACAGGGGTTGAAAAACTGTTTTTT.